One and the same sample provided the 28 T cell receptor beta chains below, sequenced in a study of T and B cells in COVID-19 patients. From blood, about 250-500 ng of genomic DNA served as TRB template. BIOMED2 TRB-A/B primer pools were used in multiplex TRB PCR. TCRdb processed the multiplex PCR reads anew with MiXCR; each CDR3 protein has one entry. The table lists approximately 17,000 distinct CDR3 sequences, about 26% of them singletons. Sequencing was performed on blood. These receptors were taken from a human donor who had recovered from COVID-19.

In its sample, this clonotype ranks as medium-sized. The V gene is TRBV29-1, the J gene TRBJ2-1; D is unclear. CDR1 is SQVTM, CDR2 ANQGSEA, per germline. CDR3 length: 14 residues. Trimming left V 3 bases short and J 8 bases short, with 17 bases between. CDR3 protein: CSVEAEAAYDEQFF. CDR3 nucleotides: TGCAGCGTTGAGGCTGAGGCGGCCTATGATGAGCAGTTCTTC.

By share of the sample, this clonotype is medium-sized. The chain uses TRBV29-1 and TRBJ1-6, with TRBD1 identical over 7 bases. Per germline, CDR1 SQVTM and CDR2 ANQGSEA. Trimming took 6 bases from V and 4 from J; bases not matched to a gene: 6. The CDR3 extends over 14 amino acids. CDR3 residues: CSVATGQYNSPLHF. As DNA, the CDR3 is TGCAGCGTCGCGACGGGACAGTATAATTCACCCCTCCACTTT.

This clonotype was detected a few times. The chain carries TRBV10-3 and TRBJ2-5; possibly TRBD1 or TRBD2 for D (6 bases each). The length of the CDR3 is 14 residues. V was pared by 3 bases and J by 5 bases, with 13 bases between. Looked up from germline, CDR1 is ENHRY and CDR2 is SYGVKD. The CDR3 nucleotides read TGTGCCATCAGTGAATCGGGGGCGCGGGAGACCCAGTACTTC. Amino acids: CAISESGARETQYF.

The chain combines TRBV20-1 with TRBJ2-7; weak D call: TRBD1 (5 bases). This CDR3 comprises 14 residues. CDR1 DFQATT and CDR2 SNEGSKA come from the germline V gene (reference sequence). Trimming took 5 bases from V and 9 from J, leaving 23 bases between them. CDR3 residues: CSAWTDDRRDGQYF. The CDR3 region has the DNA TGCAGTGCTTGGACCGACGACAGACGAGACGGGCAGTACTTC.

The chain carries TRBV7-6 and TRBJ2-6; D is uncertain. Per the germline V gene, CDR1 is SGHVS and CDR2 is FNYEAQ. The CDR3 sequence is 19 residues long. Trimming cost V 4 bases and J 0 bases, with 19 bases left between them. CDR3 amino acids: CASSSNGRKDASGANVLTF. In DNA, the CDR3 is TGTGCCAGCAGCTCCAACGGACGGAAGGATGCCTCTGGGGCCAACGTCCTGACTTTC.

CDR3 DNA sequence: TGTGCCAGCAGCTCCGCCTTGGGACTCCTAAGCACAGATACGCAGTATTTT. Its translation: CASSSALGLLSTDTQYF. The chain has TRBV7-9 and TRBJ2-3, with D possibly matching TRBD2 (6 bases). The V end was cut by 4 bases, the J end by 0 bases, with 17 bases between. There are 17 residues in the CDR3. Looked up from germline, CDR1 is SEHNR and CDR2 is FQNEAQ (reference sequence).

This clonotype was observed a handful of times. At one end, the junction sequence differs from germline, possibly due to a read error. The rearrangement links TRBV11-2 to TRBJ2-5; 7 bases are shared with TRBD1. CDR3 length equals 10 residues. Per the germline V gene, CDR1 is SGHAT and CDR2 is FQNNGV. The CDR3, as DNA: TGTGCCAGCAGCGGGCACAGGGGACACTTC. It specifies CASSGHRGHF.

DNA of the CDR3: TGTGCCAGCAGCTTGATGGGCAATCAGCCCCAGCATTTT. Its translation: CASSLMGNQPQHF. This chain joins TRBV5-6 and TRBJ1-5; D is unresolved. This CDR3 region has 13 residues. Germline V gives CDR1 SGHDT, CDR2 YYEEEE. The V gene lost 1 base and the J gene lost 2 bases, with 4 bases spanning the gap.

This clonotype is labeled medium-sized (0.01 to 0.1%). The gene calls are TRBV19 and TRBJ2-1; possible D gene TRBD2, 6 bases. V gave up 5 bases and J gave up 4 bases, with 15 bases separating them. Looked up from germline, CDR1 is LNHDA and CDR2 is SQIVND (reference sequence). The CDR3 runs to 15 residues. CDR3 DNA: TGTGCCAGTAGTTCCCCGGGACTCGTATACAATGAGCAGTTCTTC. Translated, it gives CASSSPGLVYNEQFF.

Details on this clonotype: An end of the junction does not agree with germline; a read error may underlie this. This sequence joins TRBV4-3 and TRBJ1-2; maybe TRBD1 (6 bases). The CDR3 sequence is 15 residues long. CDR1 LGHNA and CDR2 YSLEER come from the germline V gene. The CDR3 is CASSQETTRGGPYTF. CDR3 nucleotides: TGTGCCAGCAGCCAAGAGACGACCAGGGGTGGGCCCTACACCTTC.

V is TRBV10-3 and J is TRBJ1-3; no clear D gene. Germline V lookup: CDR1 ENHRY, CDR2 SYGVKD. This CDR3 spans 15 amino acids. Trimming took off 2 bases at V and 0 bases at J, with 8 bases between the two ends. CDR3 coding DNA: TGTGCCATCAGTGAGGGATCCCTCTCTGGAAACACCATATATTTT. It codes for CAISEGSLSGNTIYF.

This clonotype is judged medium-sized. The chain couples TRBV19 to TRBJ2-2; either TRBD1 or TRBD2 may supply D (5 bases each). The CDR3 consists of 14 residues. Germline CDR1 LNHDA, CDR2 SQIVND (reference sequence). V was trimmed by 6 bases and J by 6 bases, leaving 14 bases between them. In DNA form, the CDR3 reads TGTGCCAGTAGCATGCCAGGGAGCTCCGGGGAGCTGTTTTTT. Translated: CASSMPGSSGELFF.

The sample holds a few counts of this clonotype. The chain is built from TRBV4-3 and TRBJ2-2, with 7 bases that match TRBD2. The CDR3 has 18 residues. J gave up 0 bases and V 1 base, and 8 bases lay outside the gene matches. Germline CDR1 is LGHNA and CDR2 is YSLEER. CDR3 coding DNA: TGCGCCAGCAGCCAAGGGGGCGGGGGAGACGCGAACACCGGGGAGCTGTTTTTT. Its translation is CASSQGGGGDANTGELFF.

J is TRBJ2-2 and V is TRBV7-2; the D is unclear. Trimming took off 0 bases at V and 7 bases at J, with 6 bases between the two ends. The germline CDR1 and CDR2 sequences are SGHTA and FQGNSA. The CDR3 is 13 residues long. The DNA for the CDR3 is TGTGCCAGCAGCTTAGCTGCACTCGGGGAGCTGTTTTTT. Residues: CASSLAALGELFF.

In its sample, this clonotype ranks as medium-sized (0.01 to 0.1%). This sequence joins TRBV19 and TRBJ2-1, with 10 bases aligning to TRBD2. Looked up from germline, CDR1 is LNHDA and CDR2 is SQIVND (reference sequence). Unmatched junction bases numbered 12, after V lost 7 bases and J lost 3 bases. The length of the CDR3 is 17 residues. In nucleotides, the CDR3 is TGTGCCAGTACTTTAGCCCCTACTAGCGGGGACTACAATGAGCAGTTCTTC. Its protein is CASTLAPTSGDYNEQFF.

The chain uses TRBV11-2 and TRBJ2-3, with 9 bases identical to TRBD1. The CDR3 loop spans 16 amino acids. The germline V gene encodes CDR1 SGHAT and CDR2 FQNNGV. V shed 4 bases, J shed 6 bases, and the junction held 11 bases outside the gene matches. The DNA of the CDR3 is TGTGCCAGCAGCTCAACACTGGGACAGGGATCCGATACGCAGTATTTT. Its translation: CASSSTLGQGSDTQYF.

A remark on this clonotype: The germline gene is not matched at one end of the junction; a read error may be the cause. CDR3 residues: CATSVGVTDTQCF. CDR3 coding DNA: TGTGCCACCAGTGTCGGGGTCACAGATACGCAGTGTTTT. The chain is built from TRBV24-1 and TRBJ2-3, with D maybe TRBD2 (5 bases). Germline V gene lookup returns CDR1 KGHDR and CDR2 SFDVKD. CDR3 length: 13 amino acids.

V is TRBV25-1 and J is TRBJ1-2, with 8 bases that match TRBD1. CDR3 length: 13 residues. Per germline, CDR1 MGHDK and CDR2 SYGVNS. With V trimmed by 3 bases and J by 3 bases, 0 bases remained unmatched. CDR3 loop: CASSETGDYGYTF. The CDR3, as DNA: TGTGCCAGCAGTGAGACAGGGGACTATGGCTACACCTTC.

The V gene is TRBV10-3, the J gene TRBJ1-1; 7 bases align to TRBD1. The CDR3 is 15 amino acids. From germline, CDR1 is ENHRY and CDR2 SYGVKD. The V segment lost 1 base and the J segment 3 bases; nucleotides outside the gene matches: 5. The chain's CDR3 is CAISEFGGTDTEAFF. Written as DNA, the CDR3 is TGTGCCATCAGTGAGTTCGGGGGGACAGACACTGAAGCTTTCTTT.

DNA of the CDR3: TGTGCCAGCAGCCAACAGGCGCACTATGGCTACACCTTC. It is translated as CASSQQAHYGYTF. The chain carries TRBV7-9 and TRBJ1-2, with a tentative D call TRBD1 (5 bases). Trimming cost V 5 bases and J 3 bases, with 10 bases left between them. CDR3 length: 13 residues. CDR1 SEHNR and CDR2 FQNEAQ come from the germline V gene (reference sequence).

This chain uses TRBV12-3 or TRBV12-4 with TRBJ1-2, with D perhaps matching TRBD1 (6 bases). Trimming shortened V by 1 base and J by 2 bases, and 11 bases separated the two germline ends. CDR3 size: 15 residues. CDR3 in DNA: TGTGCCAGCAGTTTAGATAGGGGGGCGAACTATGGCTACACCTTC. Translation: CASSLDRGANYGYTF.

This clonotype was seen repeatedly, ten times or more. This rearrangement joins TRBV5-4 to TRBJ2-7; TRBD1 agrees at 9 bases. The CDR3 has 14 residues. The junction had 5 bases not matched to a gene; V was cut back by 4 bases and J by 3 bases. Germline CDR1 reads SGHNT; CDR2 reads YYREEE (reference sequence). As DNA, the CDR3 is TGTGCCAGCAGCCCCCGGACAGGGGACTACGAGCAGTACTTC. It encodes CASSPRTGDYEQYF.

This clonotype was detected only a few times. CDR3 residues: CASSSVARGGELFF. DNA for the CDR3: TGTGCCAGCAGCTCCGTAGCCCGAGGCGGGGAGCTGTTTTTT. The chain uses TRBV5-6 and TRBJ2-2; the D is unclear. V shed 3 bases and J shed 7 bases, with 13 bases lying between them. The germline gives CDR1 SGHDT, CDR2 YYEEEE. This CDR3 is 14 amino acids long.

On this clonotype: A much larger clone differs from this one at a single base, so this may be a read error. The J gene is TRBJ2-5, the V gene TRBV29-1, with TRBD2 matching 7 bases. The CDR3 contains 11 residues. Germline V CDR1 and CDR2: SQVTM, ANQGSEA. CDR3 bases: TGCCGCGCTGGGGGGGGGGAGACCCAGTACTTC. It encodes CRAGGGETQYF. The variable domain in full, with the rest retrieved from reference TRBV29-1 and TRBJ2-5, is SAVISQKPSRDICQRGTSLTIQCQVDSQVTMMFWYRQQPGQSLTLIATANQGSEATYESGFVIDKFPISRPNLTFSTLTVSNMSPEDSSIYLCRAGGGETQYFGPGTRLLVL.

By its share, this clonotype is medium-sized. The V gene is TRBV29-1, the J gene TRBJ2-2; no definite D call. Deletions cut 3 bases from V and 4 bases from J, with 9 bases between. The CDR3 consists of 13 residues. Per the germline V gene, CDR1 is SQVTM and CDR2 is ANQGSEA. Here the CDR3 DNA reads TGCAGCGTTGATCCAGTGGGCACCGGGGAGCTGTTTTTT. Its protein product is CSVDPVGTGELFF.

On this clonotype itself: Compared with germline, one end of the junction differs, possibly owing to a read error. V is TRBV4-3 and J is TRBJ2-2; 9 positions agree with TRBD1. The CDR3 covers 17 residues. CDR1 is LGHNA and CDR2 is YSLEER in the germline V gene. The CDR3 is CASSQGGQGIIAGELFF. DNA of the CDR3: TGTGCCAGCAGCCAAGGGGGACAGGGCATTATCGCCGGGGAGCTGTTTTTT.

This rearrangement joins TRBV6-2 or TRBV6-3 to TRBJ1-1; no definite D call. Trimming shortened V by 0 bases and J by 4 bases, and 9 bases separated the two germline ends. Per the germline V gene, CDR1 is MNHEY and CDR2 is SVGEGT. CDR3 size: 14 residues. The CDR3 coding sequence is TGTGCCAGCAGTTACTCTTTGTCACTCACTGAAGCTTTCTTT. It translates to CASSYSLSLTEAFF.

This clonotype is labeled as medium-sized. The genes are TRBV29-1 and TRBJ1-2, with TRBD1 as a possible D gene (5 bases). Trimming shortened V by 3 bases and J by 7 bases, and 15 bases separated the two germline ends. In germline, CDR1 is SQVTM, CDR2 ANQGSEA. The CDR3 runs 13 residues. The chain's CDR3 is CSVEGDRAGGYTF. CDR3 bases: TGCAGCGTTGAGGGAGACAGAGCCGGTGGCTACACCTTC.